The rows below give T cell receptor beta chains drawn from one sample of a study of CD8 T cells in Susac syndrome. TCRdb processed the immunoSEQ multiplex PCR reads anew with MiXCR; each CDR3 protein has one entry. The table has about 80,000 distinct CDR3 sequences, 85% to 95% seen once; the top ten hold 0.26%. The sample taken for sequencing was CD8+ T cells from PBMCs. The receptors stem from a human donor in good health. Both conserved end residues are part of each CDR3. A D gene is named only where the DNA matches it firmly. Size tells how often a clone was seen (once, few, many) or the class of an expanded clone, and some rows leave it out.

TRBD1,TRBJ1-1,TRBV13,-,CASSPPGQGLNTEAFF,TGTGCCAGCAGCCCGCCCGGACAGGGGTTGAACACTGAAGCTTTCTTT
TRBD1,TRBJ1-2,TRBV11-2,-,CASSPGTGGVTNYGYTF,TGTGCCAGCAGCCCAGGGACAGGGGGCGTGACTAACTATGGCTACACCTTC
-,TRBJ2-5,TRBV7-9,-,CASSLARAVQETQYF,TGTGCCAGCAGCTTAGCGAGGGCGGTGCAAGAGACCCAGTACTTC
-,TRBJ2-7,TRBV7-2,-,CASSKGVAYEQYF,TGTGCCAGCAGCAAGGGGGTAGCGTACGAGCAGTACTTC
TRBD1,TRBJ1-1,TRBV11-2,-,CASSPMDRAFNTEAFF,TGTGCCAGCAGCCCCATGGACAGGGCCTTCAACACTGAAGCTTTCTTT
-,TRBJ1-5,TRBV28,once,CASSFLGSINQPQHF,TGTGCCAGCAGTTTTCTAGGGTCCATTAATCAGCCCCAGCATTTT
-,TRBJ1-2,TRBV5-6,-,CASSLGISLYGYTF,TGTGCCAGCAGCTTGGGGATCTCTTTATATGGCTACACCTTC
-,TRBJ2-7,TRBV20-1,-,CSARSVQTGPSYEQYF,TGCAGTGCTAGAAGCGTCCAAACGGGGCCCTCCTACGAGCAGTACTTC
TRBD2,TRBJ2-2,TRBV2,once,CASISGVLAGRNTGELFF,TGTGCCAGCATCTCCGGAGTCCTAGCGGGGCGCAACACCGGGGAGCTGTTTTTT
-,TRBJ2-1,TRBV27,-,CASGSQGYNEQFF,TGTGCCAGCGGGTCCCAGGGATACAATGAGCAGTTCTTC
-,TRBJ1-1,TRBV9,-,CASSVVQGPPNTEAFF,TGTGCCAGCAGCGTAGTGCAGGGGCCCCCGAACACTGAAGCTTTCTTT
-,TRBJ1-1,TRBV14,-,CASSQFGQVNTEAFF,TGTGCCAGCAGCCAATTCGGGCAAGTGAACACTGAAGCTTTCTTT
-,TRBJ1-1,TRBV2,-,CASSESRDRGYTEAFF,TGTGCCAGCAGTGAATCTCGGGACCGAGGCTACACTGAAGCTTTCTTT
-,TRBJ2-7,TRBV5-1,-,CASSLFSGAYEQYF,TGCGCCAGCAGCTTGTTTTCGGGGGCCTACGAGCAGTACTTC
TRBD1,TRBJ2-3,TRBV6-2/TRBV6-3,-,CASSSRTGGADTQYF,TGTGCCAGCAGTTCCCGGACAGGGGGCGCAGATACGCAGTATTTT
-,TRBJ2-7,TRBV2,-,CASLEGEQYF,TGTGCCAGTCTCGAAGGCGAGCAGTACTTC
-,TRBJ2-7,TRBV4-1,-,CASSQLAGTTPYEQYF,TGCGCCAGCAGCCAATTAGCCGGGACAACCCCATACGAGCAGTACTTC
-,TRBJ1-5,TRBV4-1,-,CASSQRQVGAPQHF,TGCGCCAGCAGCCAACGACAGGTTGGGGCGCCCCAGCATTTT
-,TRBJ2-1,TRBV12-3/TRBV12-4,-,CASSALADYNEQFF,TGTGCCAGCAGTGCGCTGGCGGACTACAATGAGCAGTTCTTC
-,TRBJ1-5,TRBV4-1,-,CASSPWEGGNQPQHF,TGCGCCAGCAGCCCATGGGAGGGTGGCAATCAGCCCCAGCATTTT
-,TRBJ2-4,TRBV6-2/TRBV6-3,-,CASRQSNIQYF,TGTGCCAGCAGACAATCAAACATTCAGTACTTC
-,TRBJ2-1,TRBV12-3/TRBV12-4,-,CASSSELEYNEQFF,TGTGCCAGCAGTTCCGAGTTAGAATACAATGAGCAGTTCTTC
-,TRBJ2-5,TRBV9,-,CASSVNPARVQETQYF,TGTGCCAGCAGCGTAAACCCAGCGAGGGTCCAAGAGACCCAGTACTTC
-,TRBJ2-1,TRBV27,-,CASSLGTRDEQFF,TGTGCCAGCAGTTTAGGTACCCGCGATGAGCAGTTCTTC
-,TRBJ1-3,TRBV5-4,-,CASSTTGKANTIYF,TGTGCCAGCAGCACTACAGGGAAGGCAAACACCATATATTTT
-,TRBJ1-5,TRBV27,-,CASSLAGTGNQPQHF,TGTGCCAGCAGTTTGGCAGGGACGGGCAATCAGCCCCAGCATTTT
-,TRBJ2-7,TRBV27,-,CASRKGVSYEQYF,TGTGCCAGCAGGAAGGGCGTGTCCTACGAGCAGTACTTC
-,TRBJ1-2,TRBV20-1,-,CSASPTEQTNYGYTF,TGCAGTGCCAGCCCGACCGAACAGACTAACTATGGCTACACCTTC
TRBD2,TRBJ2-3,TRBV20-1,once,CSARDSPAPGGGISSTDTQYF,TGCAGTGCTAGAGATTCACCGGCCCCGGGGGGGGGAATTTCTAGCACAGATACGCAGTATTTT
-,TRBJ1-2,TRBV7-2,-,CASSYAGSGAYYGYTF,TGTGCCAGCAGCTACGCTGGGTCGGGGGCCTACTATGGCTACACCTTC
-,TRBJ2-1,TRBV29-1,-,CSVEAGEYEQFF,TGCAGCGTTGAGGCTGGGGAGTATGAGCAGTTCTTC
-,TRBJ2-7,TRBV7-9,-,CASSLVSPEQYF,TGTGCCAGCAGCTTAGTTTCCCCCGAGCAGTACTTC
-,TRBJ1-5,TRBV4-1,-,CASSQERGINQPQHF,TGCGCCAGCAGCCAAGAAAGGGGCATAAATCAGCCCCAGCATTTT
-,TRBJ2-2,TRBV30,-,CAWSYGAAGELFF,TGTGCCTGGAGTTACGGGGCCGCCGGGGAGCTGTTTTTT